A single sample is the source of the 23 T cell receptor beta chains below, sequenced in a study of cytomegalovirus exposure and HLA in healthy donors. The PCR was carried out with 60 Vbeta primers and 13 Jbeta primers. Only in-frame clones appear in the TCRdb table, and some are missing; sequencing was by immunoSEQ multiplex PCR. The data show roughly 300,000 clones, just over 85% seen once. The sequenced sample consisted of PBMCs. The receptors come from a man aged 40-49 years in good health and CMV-seropositive.

This clone was observed a single time. V is TRBV5-1 and J is TRBJ2-1; 16 bases align to TRBD2. This CDR3 region has 18 residues. Trimming cost V 4 bases and J 12 bases; bases outside gene matches: 16. The germline CDR1 and CDR2 sequences are SGHRS and YFSETQ. In DNA form, the CDR3 reads TGCGCCAGCAGCAGGGAGCCGGGACTAGCGGGAGGGCTCGGTGGGCAGTTCTTC. This translates into CASSREPGLAGGLGGQFF.

The genes are TRBV5-1 and TRBJ1-2; D not certain. This CDR3 has 14 amino acids. Trimming cost V 0 bases and J 0 bases, with 6 bases left between them. CDR1 SGHRS and CDR2 YFSETQ come from the germline V gene. CDR3 DNA sequence: TGCGCCAGCAGCTTGGATGGAGCTAACTATGGCTACACCTTC. This translates into CASSLDGANYGYTF.

This chain connects TRBV28 to TRBJ2-1, with TRBD1 matching 7 bases. Per the germline V gene, CDR1 is MDHEN and CDR2 is SYDVKM. The CDR3 totals 14 residues. Trimming took 3 bases from V and 10 from J; bases not matched to a gene: 9. This CDR3 reads CASSLLQGKKEQFF. The CDR3 DNA reads TGTGCCAGCAGTTTGTTACAGGGGAAAAAGGAGCAGTTCTTC.

The V and J genes are TRBV4-1 and TRBJ2-3; a possible D gene is TRBD1 (5 bases). Germline V gives CDR1 MGHRA, CDR2 YSYEKL. This CDR3 spans 16 amino acids. Trimming cost V 3 bases and J 0 bases, with 13 bases left between them. The CDR3 nucleotides read TGCGCCAGCAGCCAGCCACGTGACAGTAGCACAGATACGCAGTATTTT. Its protein product is CASSQPRDSSTDTQYF.

The chain recombines TRBV7-2 with TRBJ1-2; TRBD1 is a possible D gene (6 bases). Trimming removed 10 bases at V and 2 bases at J, with 23 bases between. CDR1 is SGHTA and CDR2 is FQGNSA in the germline V gene. The CDR3 is made up of 16 amino acids. The CDR3 loop is CANSPSPAGVNYGYTF. The CDR3 region has the DNA TGTGCCAACTCTCCTAGCCCCGCAGGGGTAAACTATGGCTACACCTTC.

The genes are TRBV7-3 and TRBJ2-3, with a possible D match to TRBD2 (5 bases). V lost 0 bases to trimming and J lost 4 bases, with 8 bases between them. CDR3 length equals 14 residues. Per germline, CDR1 SGHTA and CDR2 FQGTGA. In nucleotides, the CDR3 is TGTGCCAGCAGCTTAACGTTGAGGGCAGATACGCAGTATTTT. Translating gives CASSLTLRADTQYF.

Remarks on this clone: Other DNA sequences in the sample encode the same CDR3. The rearrangement uses TRBV5-1 and TRBJ2-7; 7 nucleotides match TRBD2. V lost 3 bases, J lost 2 bases, and 2 bases stayed unmatched. The CDR3 is made up of 13 amino acids. Germline-derived CDR1 and CDR2 are SGHRS and YFSETQ. CDR3 amino acids: CASSSGLAYEQYF. The CDR3 DNA sequence: TGCGCCAGCAGCTCCGGACTAGCCTACGAGCAGTACTTC.

The chain has TRBV21-1 and TRBJ1-2. TRBV21-1 is marked as a pseudogene. The CDR3 has 13 amino acids. The CDR3 nucleotides are TGTGCCAGCAGCAAACGAGGAGTCTATGGCTACACCTTC. It is translated as CASSKRGVYGYTF.

The CDR3 here is CASSLGLGGRVDTGELFF. CDR3 in DNA: TGTGCCAGCAGTTTAGGTCTGGGCGGGAGGGTGGACACCGGGGAGCTGTTTTTT. V is TRBV27 and J is TRBJ2-2, with 9 bases fitting TRBD2. Trimming at V came to 2 bases and at J to 3 bases, leaving 10 bases not matched to a gene. The CDR3 consists of 18 residues. Germline V lookup: CDR1 MNHEY, CDR2 SMNVEV (reference sequence).

The chain employs TRBV9 and TRBJ2-3, with D perhaps matching TRBD1 (6 bases). Germline V lookup: CDR1 SGDLS, CDR2 YYNGEE. CDR3 length: 15 residues. The V gene lost 2 bases and the J gene lost 6 bases, with 16 bases spanning the gap. This CDR3 is CASSVKTGPWDTQYF. CDR3 nucleotide sequence: TGTGCCAGCAGCGTGAAGACAGGCCCCTGGGATACGCAGTATTTT.

The CDR3 sequence is CASSVDGQGGAYDTEAFF. In DNA form, the CDR3 reads TGTGCCAGCAGCGTAGACGGACAGGGGGGGGCGTATGACACTGAAGCTTTCTTT. This chain joins TRBV9 and TRBJ1-1; TRBD1 matches at 10 bases. The CDR3 totals 18 residues. Germline V gene sequence: CDR1 SGDLS, CDR2 YYNGEE. V lost 0 bases and J lost 3; bases outside the gene matches: 11. Filled out from reference TRBV9 and TRBJ1-1, the complete variable domain reads DSGVTQTPKHLITATGQRVTLRCSPRSGDLSVYWYQQSLDQGLQFLIQYYNGEERAKGNILERFSAQQFPDLHSELNLSSLELGDSALYFCASSVDGQGGAYDTEAFFGQGTRLTVV.

This clone showed up just a few times. The gene calls are TRBV9 and TRBJ1-5; TRBD1 matches at 7 bases. The ends lost 3 bases at V and 4 bases at J; junction bases unmatched: 4. The germline V gene encodes CDR1 SGDLS and CDR2 YYNGEE. The CDR3 covers 14 residues. This CDR3 reads CASSATGKNQPQHF. The CDR3 nucleotides read TGTGCCAGCAGCGCGACAGGGAAAAATCAGCCCCAGCATTTT.

The rearrangement uses TRBV5-1 and TRBJ1-2; no definite D call. Trimming removed 3 bases from V and 4 bases from J, with 22 bases in between. In germline, CDR1 is SGHRS, CDR2 YFSETQ. This CDR3 has 17 amino acids. The DNA of the CDR3 is TGCGCCAGCAGCTCCTCCGCCGACGCGCGAGGTGCCTATGGCTACACCTTC. Protein sequence: CASSSSADARGAYGYTF. Combining the CDR3 with reference TRBV5-1 and TRBJ1-2 gives the whole variable domain KAGVTQTPRYLIKTRGQQVTLSCSPISGHRSVSWYQQTPGQGLQFLFEYFSETQRNKGNFPGRFSGRQFSNSRSEMNVSTLELGDSALYLCASSSSADARGAYGYTFGSGTRLTVV.

This chain links TRBV5-1 with TRBJ1-2, with TRBD1 matching 8 bases. Trimming took 4 bases from V and 5 from J; bases not matched to a gene: 4. Germline lookup yields CDR1 SGHRS and CDR2 YFSETQ. The CDR3 is 13 amino acids. CDR3 in amino acids: CASSRTGRYGYTF. Here the CDR3 DNA reads TGCGCCAGCAGCCGGACAGGGAGATATGGCTACACCTTC.

The J gene is TRBJ2-4, the V gene TRBV7-9, with TRBD1 matching 9 bases. CDR1 and CDR2 from the germline V gene are SEHNR and FQNEAQ (reference sequence). The J segment lost 0 bases and the V segment lost 5 bases, leaving 2 bases of the junction unmatched. The CDR3 covers 15 residues. CDR3 sequence (DNA): TGTGCCAGCAGCCCGACAGGGGGAGCCAAAAACATTCAGTACTTC. It specifies CASSPTGGAKNIQYF.

J is TRBJ2-7 and V is TRBV2, with 12 positions matching TRBD2. This CDR3 region has 15 residues. CDR1 is SNHLY and CDR2 is FYNNEI in the germline V gene. After removal of 6 bases from V and 6 bases from J, the junction contained 9 bases not matched to a gene. The CDR3 spells CASSPRWTSGTEQYF. The CDR3 nucleotides read TGTGCCAGCAGCCCTCGGTGGACTAGCGGGACCGAGCAGTACTTC.

The gene calls are TRBV10-3 and TRBJ2-3, with 10 nucleotides matching TRBD2. V lost 0 bases to trimming and J lost 5 bases; unmatched junction nucleotides: 8. CDR3 length: 17 residues. Germline V gene lookup returns CDR1 ENHRY and CDR2 SYGVKD. CDR3 sequence reads: CAISESGAGGPQDTQYF. For the CDR3, the DNA is TGTGCCATCAGTGAGTCGGGAGCGGGAGGGCCGCAAGATACGCAGTATTTT.

For the CDR3, the DNA is TGCGCCAGCATATCGACAGGGGGCGTCTATGAGCAGTTCTTC. Protein sequence: CASISTGGVYEQFF. V is TRBV5-1 and J is TRBJ2-1, with 10 bases lining up with TRBD1. CDR1 is SGHRS, CDR2 YFSETQ, per germline. The CDR3 extends over 14 amino acids. With V trimmed by 6 bases and J by 8 bases, 8 bases remained unmatched. Based on the CDR3 plus reference TRBV5-1 and TRBJ2-1, the full variable domain is KAGVTQTPRYLIKTRGQQVTLSCSPISGHRSVSWYQQTPGQGLQFLFEYFSETQRNKGNFPGRFSGRQFSNSRSEMNVSTLELGDSALYLCASISTGGVYEQFFGPGTRLTVL.

The genes are TRBV6-4 and TRBJ2-7; 9 bases align to TRBD2. This CDR3 region has 17 residues. J gave up 0 bases and V 2 bases, and 8 bases lay outside the gene matches. Germline V gene lookup returns CDR1 MRHNA and CDR2 SNTAGT. The CDR3 nucleotides read TGTGCCAGCAGTGACGCAAGCGGGAGGCAGAGCTCCTACGAGCAGTACTTC. Protein product: CASSDASGRQSSYEQYF.

This chain uses TRBV9 with TRBJ2-3; 12 positions agree with TRBD2. The germline CDR1 and CDR2 sequences are SGDLS and YYNGEE. Trimming took 3 bases from V and 2 from J; bases not matched to a gene: 1. This CDR3 is built from 15 residues. The CDR3 DNA follows: TGTGCCAGCAGCGGGACTAGCGGGAACACAGATACGCAGTATTTT. Protein product: CASSGTSGNTDTQYF.

The rearrangement joins TRBV21-1 to TRBJ1-2; TRBD1, the table's D call, lacks a check against the DNA. TRBV21-1 is a listed pseudogene. The CDR3 consists of 13 residues. CDR3 residues: CASSKRRGHGYTF. In DNA, the CDR3 is TGTGCCAGCAGCAAAAGAAGGGGCCACGGCTACACCTTC.

This clone was seen a single time. The chain has TRBV18 and TRBJ2-7; a weak D match, TRBD1 (5 bases). V lost 3 bases and J lost 6, with 18 bases in between. Germline V gene lookup returns CDR1 KGHSH and CDR2 LQKENI. This CDR3 contains 15 residues. CDR3 amino acids: CASSPSPGSIIEQYF. CDR3 nucleotide sequence: TGTGCCAGCTCACCCTCGCCAGGGTCTATTATCGAGCAGTACTTC.

This sequence joins TRBV5-1 and TRBJ2-2, with 9 positions matching TRBD1. J lost 3 bases, V lost 4 bases, and 4 bases had no gene match. This CDR3 has 15 residues. Germline assignment: CDR1 SGHRS and CDR2 YFSETQ. Written as DNA, the CDR3 is TGCGCCAGCAGCGGTAGACAGGGGGACACCGGGGAGCTGTTTTTT. This translates into CASSGRQGDTGELFF.